Below, 31 T cell receptor beta chains from the same sample are listed, as sequenced in a study of cytomegalovirus exposure and HLA in healthy donors. Primers for the PCR totalled 60 Vbeta and 13 Jbeta. Assay: immunoSEQ multiplex PCR; the TCRdb copy retains only in-frame clones and omits some. The sample consists of approximately 100,000 clones, roughly 75% of them appearing once. Sequences were obtained from PBMCs. Receptors were obtained from a male donor in good health and CMV-seropositive.

The J gene is TRBJ1-2, the V gene TRBV4-1; unclear D gene. The V gene's germline CDR1 is MGHRA and CDR2 YSYEKL. The CDR3 runs 14 residues. Trimming cost V 1 base and J 3 bases, with 9 bases left between them. CDR3 region: CASSQGTEYYGYTF. The CDR3 coding sequence is TGCGCCAGCAGCCAAGGTACAGAGTACTATGGCTACACCTTC.

The chain combines TRBV19 with TRBJ2-7, with TRBD2 as a possible D gene (7 bases). Germline CDR1 and CDR2: LNHDA and SQIVND (reference sequence). The CDR3 extends over 21 amino acids. V lost 6 bases and J 0 bases, leaving 33 bases between the germline ends. The CDR3 DNA follows: TGTGCCAGTAGGCCAAGCGGGGTAGACGCTTTTTGGGGGGCTGCCTCCTACGAGCAGTACTTC. Protein: CASRPSGVDAFWGAASYEQYF.

This clone was seen a few times. This chain uses TRBV9 with TRBJ1-2, with D uncertain. This CDR3 is 14 amino acids long. Germline loops: CDR1 SGDLS, CDR2 YYNGEE. Trimming removed 0 bases at V and 4 bases at J, with 10 bases between. This CDR3 is CASSVDPRSYGYTF. CDR3 coding DNA: TGTGCCAGCAGCGTAGATCCGAGGTCCTATGGCTACACCTTC.

The chain links TRBV10-3 to TRBJ1-5; D is uncertain. The ends were cut back, 0 bases at V and 5 bases at J, with 5 bases in the middle. Germline V lookup: CDR1 ENHRY, CDR2 SYGVKD. The CDR3 length is 13 residues. This CDR3 reads CAISESADQPQHF. The CDR3 bases are TGTGCCATCAGTGAGTCGGCGGATCAGCCCCAGCATTTT.

The chain has TRBV30 and TRBJ1-6; 8 positions agree with TRBD1. Trimming at V came to 5 bases and at J to 9 bases, leaving 3 bases not matched to a gene. This CDR3 region has 12 residues. Germline loops: CDR1 GTSNPN, CDR2 SVGIG (reference sequence). The CDR3 here is CAWDDRGSPLHF. The CDR3 nucleotides are TGTGCCTGGGACGACAGGGGTTCACCCCTCCACTTT.

This clone was seen a single time. The chain has TRBV5-6 and TRBJ2-2, with a weak D call TRBD1 (5 bases). V was cut by 1 base and J by 3 bases, with 16 bases left in between. Germline V gene lookup returns CDR1 SGHDT and CDR2 YYEEEE. This CDR3 spans 17 amino acids. The CDR3 DNA follows: TGTGCCAGCAGCTTGAAGCCGACAGTCAAATACACCGGGGAGCTGTTTTTT. It codes for CASSLKPTVKYTGELFF.

J is TRBJ2-1 and V is TRBV13; 7 positions agree with TRBD2. Trimming at V came to 4 bases and at J to 9 bases, leaving 12 bases not matched to a gene. The CDR3 extends over 15 amino acids. Germline CDR1 is PRHDT and CDR2 is FYEKMQ (reference sequence). The CDR3 nucleotides are TGTGCCAGCAGCTCTTTAGTGGAACCTAGCGGTGAGCAGTTCTTC. Protein product: CASSSLVEPSGEQFF.

The chain combines TRBV7-2 with TRBJ2-5; 10 bases line up with TRBD2. This CDR3 contains 14 residues. V lost 4 bases, J lost 3 bases, and 2 bases stayed unmatched. Germline V gives CDR1 SGHTA, CDR2 FQGNSA. The CDR3 spells CASSWTSGKETQYF. The DNA for the CDR3 is TGTGCCAGCAGCTGGACTAGCGGAAAAGAGACCCAGTACTTC. Variable domain in full (rest from reference TRBV7-2 and TRBJ2-5): GAGVSQSPSNKVTEKGKDVELRCDPISGHTALYWYRQSLGQGLEFLIYFQGNSAPDKSGLPSDRFSAERTGGSVSTLTIQRTQQEDSAVYLCASSWTSGKETQYFGPGTRLLVL.

The chain is built from TRBV5-1 and TRBJ2-7; 7 nucleotides match TRBD2. Germline assignment: CDR1 SGHRS and CDR2 YFSETQ. V lost 1 base, J lost 2 bases, and 6 bases stayed unmatched. CDR3 length: 15 amino acids. The CDR3 DNA reads TGCGCCAGCAGCTTGTCCATAGGACTAGCCTACGAGCAGTACTTC. This translates into CASSLSIGLAYEQYF.

This chain connects TRBV18 to TRBJ1-2; TRBD1 matches 10 bases. The length of the CDR3 is 14 residues. J lost 6 bases, V lost 4 bases, and 5 bases had no gene match. Germline lookup yields CDR1 KGHSH and CDR2 LQKENI. DNA for the CDR3: TGTGCCAGCTCACTCGGACAGGGGGAAAATGGCTACACCTTC. Its translation: CASSLGQGENGYTF.

This sequence joins TRBV10-3 and TRBJ2-1, with TRBD2 as a possible D gene (6 bases). Per germline, CDR1 ENHRY and CDR2 SYGVKD. V was shortened by 3 bases and J by 1 base, with 13 bases between the two germline ends. The CDR3 totals 16 residues. CDR3 nucleotides: TGTGCCATCAGTGATTCAGGCGGAGGGTCCTACAATGAGCAGTTCTTC. It specifies CAISDSGGGSYNEQFF.

V gene TRBV5-1 combines with J gene TRBJ2-2, with D possibly matching TRBD1 (5 bases). In germline, CDR1 is SGHRS, CDR2 YFSETQ. V was cut by 1 base and J by 6 bases, with 16 bases left in between. This CDR3 has 16 residues. CDR3 protein: CASSLRQGRGAGELFF. The CDR3 nucleotides read TGCGCCAGCAGCTTGAGGCAGGGTAGAGGCGCCGGGGAGCTGTTTTTT.

V usage is TRBV11-3 and J usage is TRBJ2-7; 9 positions agree with TRBD2. Germline values: CDR1 SGHNT, CDR2 YENEEA. The length of the CDR3 is 15 residues. V was clipped by 5 bases and J by 3 bases; unmatched bases: 8. The DNA of the CDR3 is TGTGCCAGCAGCGCGCTAGCGGGATTCATCTACGAGCAGTACTTC. It encodes CASSALAGFIYEQYF.

This clone was seen more than once but under ten times. The V gene is TRBV30, the J gene TRBJ1-2, with unresolved D. The CDR3 is made up of 13 amino acids. Germline lookup yields CDR1 GTSNPN and CDR2 SVGIG (reference sequence). Trimming left V 4 bases short and J 6 bases short, with 15 bases between. This CDR3 is CAWNLRGGHGYTF. The CDR3 nucleotides are TGTGCCTGGAATTTGCGGGGAGGTCATGGCTACACCTTC.

The J gene is TRBJ1-5, the V gene TRBV7-8; D uncertain. Trimming pared 5 bases from V and 3 bases from J, leaving 14 bases between. This CDR3 region has 15 residues. Germline loops: CDR1 SGHVS, CDR2 FQNEAQ. The CDR3: CASSPARRFNQPQHF. The CDR3 DNA sequence: TGTGCCAGCAGCCCCGCCCGCAGATTCAATCAGCCCCAGCATTTT.

The chain combines TRBV6-6 with TRBJ1-5, with TRBD1 matching 10 bases. Germline CDR1 reads MNHNY; CDR2 reads SVGAGI (reference sequence). V lost 5 bases and J lost 3; bases outside the gene matches: 4. The CDR3 runs to 15 residues. This CDR3 reads CASSTTGGDNQPQHF. DNA of the CDR3: TGTGCCAGCAGTACGACAGGGGGCGACAATCAGCCCCAGCATTTT.

This chain connects TRBV7-2 to TRBJ2-7; 11 bases agree with TRBD1. The CDR3 covers 15 residues. Germline V gene sequence: CDR1 SGHTA, CDR2 FQGNSA. J lost 6 bases, V lost 5 bases, and 9 bases had no gene match. As DNA, the CDR3 is TGTGCCAGCAGCCTCGGACAGGGGGCGCAAGGCGAGCAGTACTTC. It translates to CASSLGQGAQGEQYF. The whole variable domain, remainder taken from reference TRBV7-2 and TRBJ2-7, is GAGVSQSPSNKVTEKGKDVELRCDPISGHTALYWYRQSLGQGLEFLIYFQGNSAPDKSGLPSDRFSAERTGGSVSTLTIQRTQQEDSAVYLCASSLGQGAQGEQYFGPGTRLTVT.

In this sample, this clone turned up once. This sequence joins TRBV25-1 and TRBJ2-1, with a weak D call TRBD2 (6 bases). The germline V gene encodes CDR1 MGHDK and CDR2 SYGVNS. CDR3 length: 17 amino acids. The germline V and J ends were trimmed by 2 bases and 5 bases, with 19 bases remaining between them. The CDR3 sequence is CASSENPEQRTNNEQFF. CDR3 coding DNA: TGTGCCAGCAGTGAAAACCCGGAACAGAGGACTAACAATGAGCAGTTCTTC.

This clone was observed once. V is TRBV4-3 and J is TRBJ2-1; 10 nucleotides agree with TRBD2. From germline, CDR1 is LGHNA and CDR2 YSLEER. The CDR3 is made up of 17 amino acids. Unmatched junction bases numbered 8, after V lost 0 bases and J lost 6 bases. The CDR3 DNA sequence: TGCGCCAGCAGCCAAGATGTGCTAGCGGGGGCCTCCAATGAGCAGTTCTTC. Its translation: CASSQDVLAGASNEQFF.

About this clone: A read error may produce the germline difference seen at one junction end. The chain combines TRBV29-1 with TRBJ1-4; D is uncertain. The CDR3 loop spans 13 amino acids. Per germline, CDR1 SQVTM and CDR2 ANQGSEA. The DNA of the CDR3 is TGCAGCTTCCGGGTCGGGAACTATGAAGAACTGTTTTTT. This sequence encodes CSFRVGNYEELFF.

The V and J genes are TRBV29-1 and TRBJ2-7, with D possibly TRBD1 on 6 matching bases. Germline V gene data show CDR1 as SQVTM and CDR2 as ANQGSEA. V lost 6 bases, J lost 6 bases, and 18 bases lay in between. The CDR3 is 13 amino acids. CDR3 region: CSVTRAGAGEQYF. For the CDR3, the DNA is TGCAGCGTAACCCGGGCAGGGGCTGGCGAGCAGTACTTC.

The chain uses TRBV5-6 and TRBJ2-5; 10 nucleotides align to TRBD2. V was clipped by 5 bases and J by 5 bases; unmatched bases: 15. Germline lookup yields CDR1 SGHDT and CDR2 YYEEEE. The CDR3 contains 17 residues. CDR3: CASSSPGSSGGPETQYF. In DNA, the CDR3 is TGTGCCAGCAGTTCGCCCGGTTCTAGCGGGGGCCCGGAGACCCAGTACTTC.

This clone appeared once. The chain is built from TRBV7-2 and TRBJ2-7; tentatively, D is TRBD2 (5 bases). The CDR3 consists of 14 residues. The V end was cut by 5 bases, the J end by 0 bases, with 11 bases between. Germline V lookup: CDR1 SGHTA, CDR2 FQGNSA. This chain's CDR3 is CASSPGRDSYEQYF. The CDR3 region has the DNA TGTGCCAGCAGCCCAGGACGGGACTCCTACGAGCAGTACTTC.

The rearrangement uses TRBV4-2 and TRBJ2-2, with a tentative D call TRBD2 (7 bases). The V end lost 1 base, the J end lost 5 bases, and 14 bases lay between the germline ends. The CDR3 has 16 amino acids. The V gene's germline CDR1 is LGHNA and CDR2 YNFKEQ. CDR3 coding DNA: TGTGCCAGCAGCCAAGCGACTGGGGGGGCGACCGGGGAGCTGTTTTTT. Protein: CASSQATGGATGELFF.

The V and J genes are TRBV2 and TRBJ1-3; D gene uncertain. The V gene lost 6 bases and the J gene lost 0 bases, with 15 bases spanning the gap. From germline, CDR1 is SNHLY and CDR2 FYNNEI. The CDR3 loop spans 16 amino acids. CDR3 residues: CASSEIRLSSGNTIYF. CDR3 bases: TGTGCCAGCAGCGAAATCCGTCTTAGCTCTGGAAACACCATATATTTT.

V is TRBV30 and J is TRBJ2-5; 7 bases are a match to TRBD2. The CDR3 length is 14 residues. The germline V gene encodes CDR1 GTSNPN and CDR2 SVGIG (reference sequence). The J segment lost 3 bases and the V segment lost 5 bases, leaving 9 bases of the junction unmatched. The CDR3 is CAWGRGAGEETQYF. CDR3 bases: TGTGCCTGGGGAAGGGGCGCGGGGGAAGAGACCCAGTACTTC. The full variable domain, completed using reference TRBV30 and TRBJ2-5, is SQTIHQWPATLVQPVGSPLSLECTVEGTSNPNLYWYRQAAGRGLQLLFYSVGIGQISSEVPQNLSASRPQDRQFILSSKKLLLSDSGFYLCAWGRGAGEETQYFGPGTRLLVL.

This rearrangement joins TRBV6-4 to TRBJ2-3; 10 bases line up with TRBD1. V gave up 2 bases and J gave up 4 bases; unmatched junction bases: 0. Germline assignment: CDR1 MRHNA and CDR2 SNTAGT. The CDR3 covers 14 residues. The CDR3 here is CASSDGTGADTQYF. CDR3 sequence (DNA): TGTGCCAGCAGTGACGGGACAGGGGCAGATACGCAGTATTTT.

The gene calls are TRBV6-5 and TRBJ1-4, with D maybe TRBD1 (6 bases). The CDR3 is made up of 13 amino acids. Germline lookup yields CDR1 MNHEY and CDR2 SVGAGI. V was clipped by 6 bases and J by 8 bases, with 13 bases between them. DNA of the CDR3: TGTGCCAGCAGCAGACAGGAGAGCGAAAAACTGTTTTTT. Translating gives CASSRQESEKLFF.

This clone was detected a few times. The V and J genes are TRBV27 and TRBJ2-7, with a possible D match to TRBD2 (6 bases). The ends were cut back, 5 bases at V and 4 bases at J, with 18 bases in the middle. The length of the CDR3 is 15 residues. Germline V gene data show CDR1 as MNHEY and CDR2 as SMNVEV (reference sequence). The CDR3 DNA sequence: TGTGCCAGCAGTCCCCGTTGGAGGGATAGGTACGAGCAGTACTTC. It specifies CASSPRWRDRYEQYF.

This clone came up a few times. This rearrangement joins TRBV5-6 to TRBJ2-7, with no clear D. The CDR3 extends over 12 amino acids. The germline gives CDR1 SGHDT, CDR2 YYEEEE. Trimming took 2 bases from V and 5 from J, leaving 8 bases between them. This chain's CDR3 is CASSFSTNEQYF. The CDR3 coding sequence is TGTGCCAGCAGCTTTTCGACAAACGAGCAGTACTTC.

This chain links TRBV4-2 with TRBJ2-5, with D possibly being TRBD2 (6 bases). The assigned J gene may be wrong: the sequence end matches TRBJ2-7 better. CDR1 and CDR2 (germline): LGHNA, YNFKEQ. The CDR3 covers 14 residues. The DNA of the CDR3 is TGTGCCAGCAGCCAAGATATTAGCGGTTACGAGCAGTACTTC. Protein product: CASSQDISGYEQYF.